Sequencing of this T cell receptor (beta chain) was carried out in a study of blood T cell repertoires in COVID-19 (dated by TCRdb to the early 2020s). Regarding the research as a whole: Samples from collaborators originated in the United States, Italy and Spain and spanned both the acute and convalescent phases of COVID-19. The samples were drawn from the first 160 participants of the ongoing ImmuneRACE study and from 1,254 subjects provided by 6 global collaborators. The sample metadata nearly always contained a de-identified subject ID, COVID-19 status, age in years and sex. The repertoires were made available in a free public database intended to serve as a resource for research on the immune response to SARS-CoV-2. The dataset comprised deeply sampled blood TCRbeta repertoires from subjects exposed to, actively infected with, or recovered from COVID-19. The prospective study material was composed of cDNA or gDNA derived from T cells, B-cell-depleted T cells, or PBMCs. Where available, HLA class I and class II types were obtained from metadata supplied by the sample provider rather than from assay-based typing. What the work shows at the level of the full study, not this receptor alone: How much clinical and demographic metadata was included differed by source and by participant, and the metadata was provided uncurated.

Whole blood was collected in K2EDTA tubes by collaborating institutions according to the institutions' own protocols. Collaborator samples were shipped for TCRbeta analysis as frozen whole blood, isolated PBMCs, or DNA extracted from either sample type. The CDR3, from cysteine to phenylalanine, totals 15 residues. Kept here is only the CDR3 DNA, which spans 45 bases and is read in frame from base 1. V lost 1 base and J lost 2 bases; the stretch between them is 9 bases long. The germline V gene gives CDR1 as MGHDK and CDR2 as SYGVNS. TCRbeta CDR3 regions were amplified from genomic DNA using the immunoSEQ Assay, a bias-controlled multiplex PCR. The original pipeline was this. Nucleated cell counts per sample were estimated from amplification of reference gene primers within the assay. To quantify the absolute abundance of each unique TCRbeta CDR3 rearrangement, sequence reads were collapsed and filtered. For each sample, productive Simpson clonality was calculated by taking the square root of Simpson's diversity index across productive rearrangements. TCRdb mirrors the immuneACCESS table, restricted to in-frame sequences. Some clones are absent from its copies; in checked studies, under half trace to an unresolved V gene, and the reason for the others is unknown. The V and J calls and clone size were taken over from that table, and D and trimming were inferred from the DNA. Here the sample has over 50,000 clones; around 77% occur a single time. The biggest ten clones account for 20% to 25% of the sample.

With respect to this clone: Its binding antigen is unknown. No much larger clone is present one base from it, and per-base qualities are unavailable.

The receptor comes from an elderly man with active or convalescent COVID-19. The V and J segments used are TRBV25-1 and TRBJ2-1; TRBD2 is a possible D gene, resting on 6 matching bases. Sequenced: peripheral blood. The bases read TGTGCCAGCAGTGAATTGGGAGGCCCCTACAATGAGCAGTTCTTC. Its product reads: CASSELGGPYNEQFF.